This TCR beta chain is drawn from a study of a mutant IDH1 vaccine in newly diagnosed glioma. In the study overall: Every participant had undergone radiotherapy, temozolomide, or both before, and most underwent both. In the visit schedule, V12 fell in week 35, while V13 fell in week 47.

Time point meaning: week 35, safety follow-up. The content of each vaccine dose was 300 ug of mutant IDH1 20-mer peptide, and topical imiquimod accompanied it. Data came from immunoSEQ multiplex PCR; TCRdb stores just in-frame clones and leaves some out. The table lists roughly 60,000 clones, 74% of them singletons, with roughly 5% in the top ten. V was cut by 0 bases and J by 8 bases, with 4 bases left in between. Germline V gene data show CDR1 as LNHDA and CDR2 as SQIVND (reference sequence). CDR3 length equals 11 residues. For this clone: Its antigen remains unidentified.

The chain combines TRBV19 with TRBJ1-1; D gene unclear. Specimen: PBMCs, collected from a glioma patient whose treatment included an IDH1 peptide vaccine. The origin of this receptor is a man in his forties or fifties with glioma. This CDR3 reads CASSIEGEAFF. The CDR3 bases are TGTGCCAGTAGTATAGAGGGGGAAGCTTTCTTT. Full variable domain (rest looked up from reference TRBV19 and TRBJ1-1): DGGITQSPKYLFRKEGQNVTLSCEQNLNHDAMYWYRQDPGQGLRLIYYSQIVNDFQKGDIAEGYSVSREKKESFPLTVTSAQKNPTAFYLCASSIEGEAFFGQGTRLTVV.